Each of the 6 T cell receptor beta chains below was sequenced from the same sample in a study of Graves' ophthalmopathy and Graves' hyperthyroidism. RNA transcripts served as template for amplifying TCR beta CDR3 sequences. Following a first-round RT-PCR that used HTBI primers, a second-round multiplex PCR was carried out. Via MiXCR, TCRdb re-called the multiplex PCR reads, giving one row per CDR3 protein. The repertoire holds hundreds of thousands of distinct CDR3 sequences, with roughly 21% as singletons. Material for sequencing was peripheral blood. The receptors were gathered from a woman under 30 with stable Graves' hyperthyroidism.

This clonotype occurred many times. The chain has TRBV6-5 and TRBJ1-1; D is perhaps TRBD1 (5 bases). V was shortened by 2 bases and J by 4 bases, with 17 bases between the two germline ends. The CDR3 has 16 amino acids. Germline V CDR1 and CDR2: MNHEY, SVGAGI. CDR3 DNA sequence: TGTGCCAGCAGTTACGGGCTAGCCGGGGGGATCACTGAAGCTTTCTTT. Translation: CASSYGLAGGITEAFF.

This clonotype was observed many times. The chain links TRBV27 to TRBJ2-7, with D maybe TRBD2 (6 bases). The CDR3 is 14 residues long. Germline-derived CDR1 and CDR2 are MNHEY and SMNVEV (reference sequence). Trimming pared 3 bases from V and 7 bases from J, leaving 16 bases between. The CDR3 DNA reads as TGTGCCAGCAGTTTTGGGGGGAGTGGAAGGGAGCAGTACTTC. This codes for CASSFGGSGREQYF.

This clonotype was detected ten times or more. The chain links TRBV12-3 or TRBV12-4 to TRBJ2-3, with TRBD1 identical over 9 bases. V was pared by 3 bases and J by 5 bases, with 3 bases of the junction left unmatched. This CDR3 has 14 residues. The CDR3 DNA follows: TGTGCCAGCAGTTTTCGGACAGGGGAAGATACGCAGTATTTT. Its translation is CASSFRTGEDTQYF.

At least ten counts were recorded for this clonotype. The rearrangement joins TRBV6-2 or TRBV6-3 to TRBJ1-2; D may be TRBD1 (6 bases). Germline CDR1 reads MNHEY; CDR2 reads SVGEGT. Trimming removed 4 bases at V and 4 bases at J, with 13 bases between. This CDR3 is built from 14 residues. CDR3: CASSLQGTVYGYTF. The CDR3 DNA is TGTGCCAGCAGTTTGCAGGGGACTGTCTATGGCTACACCTTC.

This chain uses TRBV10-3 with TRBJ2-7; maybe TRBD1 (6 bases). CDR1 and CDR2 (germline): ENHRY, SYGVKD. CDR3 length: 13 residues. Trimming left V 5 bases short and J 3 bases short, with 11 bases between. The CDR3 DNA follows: TGTGCCATCAGTCGACAGGAAAACTACGAGCAGTACTTC. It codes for CAISRQENYEQYF.

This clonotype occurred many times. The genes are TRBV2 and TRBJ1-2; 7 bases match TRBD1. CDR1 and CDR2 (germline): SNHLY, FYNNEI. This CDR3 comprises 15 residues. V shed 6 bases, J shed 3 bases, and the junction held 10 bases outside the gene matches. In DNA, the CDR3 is TGTGCCAGCAGCCGCGACAGGGCTGTTGACTATGGCTACACCTTC. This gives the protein CASSRDRAVDYGYTF.